These 10 T cell receptor beta chains were all obtained from the same sample, sequenced in a study of shared clonotypes between healthy human individuals. Here immunoSEQ multiplex PCR was the method, and the copy in TCRdb shows in-frame clones only, minus some. The sample has about 2.4 million clones, under 95% seen once. The material sequenced was naive CD4+ T cells from PBMCs. Subset described: CD45RA+ positively selected. These receptor sequences come from a man between 18 and 35 years old in good health. Some clones in this sample may be carry-over from other donors' samples.

This clone was found once. The V gene is TRBV7-2, the J gene TRBJ1-2; 9 positions match TRBD1. The trim removed 6 bases at V and 7 bases at J, leaving 15 bases unmatched. Germline CDR1 and CDR2: SGHTA and FQGNSA. The CDR3 contains 16 residues. The CDR3 bases are TGTGCCAGCAGTCCCCGGGACAGGGCCGTAGGGGGTGGCTACACCTTC. It is translated as CASSPRDRAVGGGYTF. The complete variable domain, with remaining parts taken from reference TRBV7-2 and TRBJ1-2, reads GAGVSQSPSNKVTEKGKDVELRCDPISGHTALYWYRQSLGQGLEFLIYFQGNSAPDKSGLPSDRFSAERTGGSVSTLTIQRTQQEDSAVYLCASSPRDRAVGGGYTFGSGTRLTVV.

The chain is built from TRBV30 and TRBJ1-1; 8 nucleotides agree with TRBD1. Germline loops: CDR1 GTSNPN, CDR2 SVGIG (reference sequence). Germline trimming cut 2 bases from V and 11 bases from J; bases unmatched to any gene: 10. The CDR3 sequence is 13 residues long. In DNA form, the CDR3 reads TGTGCCTGGAGTCCTACAGGGGGGCGGGAGGCTTTCTTT. This sequence encodes CAWSPTGGREAFF.

V gene TRBV5-6 combines with J gene TRBJ2-5; D is uncertain. Germline V gives CDR1 SGHDT, CDR2 YYEEEE. Trimming took off 4 bases at V and 11 bases at J, with 21 bases between the two ends. The CDR3 sequence is 14 residues long. CDR3 sequence (DNA): TGTGCCAGCAGCCTTAAGGGCCCCGCTAAAGCACAGTACTTC. This codes for CASSLKGPAKAQYF.

The chain couples TRBV6-5 to TRBJ2-1; possibly TRBD1 for D (6 bases). CDR3 length: 15 residues. Germline V lookup: CDR1 MNHEY, CDR2 SVGAGI. Trimming pared 2 bases from V and 4 bases from J, leaving 12 bases between. The CDR3 sequence: CASSYGRGTYNEQFF. The CDR3 nucleotides read TGTGCCAGCAGTTACGGCAGGGGTACGTACAATGAGCAGTTCTTC.

V usage is TRBV30 and J usage is TRBJ2-1, with a possible D match to TRBD2 (6 bases). This CDR3 comprises 16 residues. From germline, CDR1 is GTSNPN and CDR2 SVGIG (reference sequence). Trimming stripped 4 bases from V and 0 bases from J, with 16 bases between. CDR3 in amino acids: CAWTGSGISSYNEQFF. CDR3 coding DNA: TGTGCCTGGACCGGGAGTGGGATCAGCTCCTACAATGAGCAGTTCTTC.

Comments on this clone: One end of the junction fails to match germline, which may point to a read error. The rearrangement uses TRBV2 and TRBJ2-7; 10 nucleotides match TRBD1. Germline values: CDR1 SNHLY, CDR2 FYNNEI. The CDR3 runs to 12 residues. This CDR3 reads CASSSPTGTGVF. DNA for the CDR3: TGTGCCAGCAGTTCTCCGACCGGGACAGGGGTCTTC.

The chain uses TRBV28 and TRBJ2-1, with D possibly being TRBD1 or TRBD2 (5 bases each). CDR3 length: 14 residues. V lost 6 bases and J 7 bases, leaving 16 bases between the germline ends. The germline V gene encodes CDR1 MDHEN and CDR2 SYDVKM. CDR3: CASSATGAVNEQFF. The CDR3, as DNA: TGTGCCAGCAGCGCTACCGGGGCCGTGAATGAGCAGTTCTTC.

The chain carries TRBV12-1 and TRBJ2-7; the DNA was not compared with TRBD2, the D call given in the table. TRBV12-1 is described as a pseudogene. The CDR3 is 17 residues long. CDR3 amino acids: CASSPTKNSGSPHEQYF. Here the CDR3 DNA reads TGTGCCAGCAGCCCCACAAAAAATAGCGGGAGTCCCCACGAGCAGTACTTC.

The chain uses TRBV28 and TRBJ2-1, with a possible D match to TRBD2 (6 bases). V lost 6 bases and J lost 0, with 21 bases in between. The CDR3 covers 18 residues. Germline V CDR1 and CDR2: MDHEN, SYDVKM. The CDR3 is CASRTGLRYSTSYNEQFF. CDR3 bases: TGTGCCAGCAGGACGGGACTTCGCTATTCTACCTCCTACAATGAGCAGTTCTTC.

The CDR3 DNA is TGCAGCGTTGAACCCGGGGGTAGCACTGAAGCTTTCTTT. It codes for CSVEPGGSTEAFF. The chain recombines TRBV29-1 with TRBJ1-1, with D perhaps TRBD1 (5 bases). The CDR3 length is 13 residues. Trimming cost V 2 bases and J 4 bases, with 11 bases left between them. CDR1 and CDR2 from the germline V gene are SQVTM and ANQGSEA.